This T cell receptor beta chain appears in the sequencing data of a study of blood T cell repertoires in COVID-19. Study-wide context: Acute and convalescent COVID-19 specimens originated in the United States, Italy and Spain. PBMCs, B-cell-depleted T cells, or T cells provided the cDNA or gDNA that made up the material.

Original methodology: Reference gene primer amplification gave nucleated cell count estimates. Only in-frame clones appear in the TCRdb table, and some are missing; sequencing was by immunoSEQ multiplex PCR. From that table come the V and J calls and clone size; the DNA was used to work out D and trimming. The repertoire holds around 190,000 clones, 89% seen once, with less than 2% in the top ten. The CDR3 is 15 residues long. V was pared by 4 bases and J by 0 bases, with 10 bases between. Looked up from germline, CDR1 is LGHDT and CDR2 is YNNKEL (reference sequence). The J gene is TRBJ1-3, the V gene TRBV3-1 (or the pseudogene TRBV3-2); D unresolved. The sequencing sample was made of peripheral blood. The clonotype originates from a man between 18 and 29 years old who had recovered from COVID-19. Here the CDR3 reads CASSPRPSSGNTIYF. CDR3 sequence (DNA): TGTGCCAGCAGCCCCCGCCCGAGCTCTGGAAACACCATATATTTT.